This T cell receptor beta chain is from a study of cytomegalovirus exposure and HLA in healthy donors. Use of 60 Vbeta and 13 Jbeta primers characterized the PCR. TCRdb's table, derived via immunoSEQ multiplex PCR, lists solely in-frame clones and lacks some. The table records 200,000 or so clones, roughly nine tenths of them present only once. Healthy individuals who donated bone marrow served as the donors. The CDR3 covers 17 residues. V lost 4 bases and J lost 2; bases outside the gene matches: 11. CDR1 SGHRS and CDR2 YFSETQ come from the germline V gene. The sequence was collected from a girl less than two years old in good health and CMV-seronegative. The V and J genes are TRBV5-1 and TRBJ2-3; 9 nucleotides agree with TRBD2. Sequencing input: PBMCs. The CDR3 coding sequence is TGCGCCAGCAGCCCGCCGGGAGCGGGAGGATTCACAGATACGCAGTATTTT. As protein: CASSPPGAGGFTDTQYF.